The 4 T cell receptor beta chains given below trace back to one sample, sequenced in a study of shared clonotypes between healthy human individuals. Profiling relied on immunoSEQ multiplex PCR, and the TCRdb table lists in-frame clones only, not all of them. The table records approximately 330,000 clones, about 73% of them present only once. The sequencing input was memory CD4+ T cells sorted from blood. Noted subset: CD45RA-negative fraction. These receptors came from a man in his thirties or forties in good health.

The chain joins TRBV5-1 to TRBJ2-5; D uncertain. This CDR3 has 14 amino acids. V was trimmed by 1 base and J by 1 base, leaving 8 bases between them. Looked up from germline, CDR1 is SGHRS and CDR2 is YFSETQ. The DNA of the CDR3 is TGCGCCAGCAGCTTGACGGGTGGCCAAGAGACCCAGTACTTC. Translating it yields CASSLTGGQETQYF.

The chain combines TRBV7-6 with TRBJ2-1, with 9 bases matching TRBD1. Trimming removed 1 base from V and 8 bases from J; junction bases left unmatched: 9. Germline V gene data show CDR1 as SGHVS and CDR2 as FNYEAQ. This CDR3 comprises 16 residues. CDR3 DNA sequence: TGTGCCAGCAGCTTAGATGTACAGGGGGCCTCGGATGAGCAGTTCTTC. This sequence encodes CASSLDVQGASDEQFF.

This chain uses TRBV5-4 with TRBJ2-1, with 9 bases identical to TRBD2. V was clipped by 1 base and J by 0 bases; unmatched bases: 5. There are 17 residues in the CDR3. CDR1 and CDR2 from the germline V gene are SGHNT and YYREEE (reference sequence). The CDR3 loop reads CASSLPSGVSSYNEQFF. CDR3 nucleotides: TGTGCCAGCAGCTTGCCTAGCGGGGTGAGCTCCTACAATGAGCAGTTCTTC.

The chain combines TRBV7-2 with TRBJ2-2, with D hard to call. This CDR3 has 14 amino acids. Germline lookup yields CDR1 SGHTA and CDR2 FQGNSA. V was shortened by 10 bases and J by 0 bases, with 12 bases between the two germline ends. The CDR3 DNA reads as TGTGCCATTACTCCTTTCACGAACACCGGGGAGCTGTTTTTT. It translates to CAITPFTNTGELFF.